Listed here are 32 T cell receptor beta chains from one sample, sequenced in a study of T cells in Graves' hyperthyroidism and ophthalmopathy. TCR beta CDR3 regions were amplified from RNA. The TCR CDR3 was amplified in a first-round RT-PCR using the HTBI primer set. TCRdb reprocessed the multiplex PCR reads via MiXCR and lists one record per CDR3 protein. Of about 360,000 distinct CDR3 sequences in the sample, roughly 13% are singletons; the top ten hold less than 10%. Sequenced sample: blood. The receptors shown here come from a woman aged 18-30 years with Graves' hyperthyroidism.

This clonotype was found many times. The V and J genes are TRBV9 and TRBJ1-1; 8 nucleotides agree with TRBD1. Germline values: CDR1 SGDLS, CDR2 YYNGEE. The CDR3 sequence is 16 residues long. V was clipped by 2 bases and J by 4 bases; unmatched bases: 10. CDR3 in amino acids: CASSVRQGPVITEAFF. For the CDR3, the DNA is TGTGCCAGCAGCGTTCGACAGGGGCCCGTAATCACTGAAGCTTTCTTT.

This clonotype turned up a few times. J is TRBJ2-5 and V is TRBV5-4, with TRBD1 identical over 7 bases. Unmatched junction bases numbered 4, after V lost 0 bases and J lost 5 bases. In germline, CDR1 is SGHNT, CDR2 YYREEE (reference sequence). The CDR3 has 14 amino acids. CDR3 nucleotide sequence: TGTGCCAGCAGCTTGGGGGGACAGCTGGAGACCCAGTACTTC. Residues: CASSLGGQLETQYF.

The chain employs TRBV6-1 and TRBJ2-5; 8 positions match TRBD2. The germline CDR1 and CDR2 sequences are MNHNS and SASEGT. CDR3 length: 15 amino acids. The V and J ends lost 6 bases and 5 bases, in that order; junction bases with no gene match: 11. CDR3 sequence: CASRTGAGGWETQYF. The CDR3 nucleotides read TGTGCCAGCAGGACGGGGGCGGGGGGCTGGGAGACCCAGTACTTC.

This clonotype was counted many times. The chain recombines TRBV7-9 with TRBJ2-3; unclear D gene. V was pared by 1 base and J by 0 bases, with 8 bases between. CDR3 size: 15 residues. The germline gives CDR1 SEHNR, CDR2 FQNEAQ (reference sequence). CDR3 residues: CASSLEGLSTDTQYF. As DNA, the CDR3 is TGTGCCAGCAGCTTAGAAGGTTTAAGCACAGATACGCAGTATTTT.

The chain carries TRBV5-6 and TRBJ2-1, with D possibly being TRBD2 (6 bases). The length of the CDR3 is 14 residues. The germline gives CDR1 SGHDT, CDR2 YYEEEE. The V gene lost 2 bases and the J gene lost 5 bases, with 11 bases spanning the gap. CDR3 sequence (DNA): TGTGCCAGCAGCTTTCAACTAGCCCACAATGAGCAGTTCTTC. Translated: CASSFQLAHNEQFF.

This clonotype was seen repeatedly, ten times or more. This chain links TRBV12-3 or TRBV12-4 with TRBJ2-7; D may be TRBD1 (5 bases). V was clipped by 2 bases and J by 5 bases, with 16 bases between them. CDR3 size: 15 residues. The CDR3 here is CASSLRQGLRNEQYF. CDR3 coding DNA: TGTGCCAGCAGTTTACGGCAGGGTCTTCGAAACGAGCAGTACTTC.

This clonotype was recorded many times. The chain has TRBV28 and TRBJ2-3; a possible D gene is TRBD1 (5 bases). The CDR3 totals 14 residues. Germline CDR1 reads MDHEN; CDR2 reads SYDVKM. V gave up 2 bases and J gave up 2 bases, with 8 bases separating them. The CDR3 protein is CASSLRGFTDTQYF. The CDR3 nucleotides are TGTGCCAGCAGTTTAAGGGGATTCACAGATACGCAGTATTTT.

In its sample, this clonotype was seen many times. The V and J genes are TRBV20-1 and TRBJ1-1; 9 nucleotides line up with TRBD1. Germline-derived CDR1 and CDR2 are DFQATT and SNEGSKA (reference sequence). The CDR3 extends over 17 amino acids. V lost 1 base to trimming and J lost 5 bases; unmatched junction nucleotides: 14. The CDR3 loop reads CSARVGGTGTLGTEAFF. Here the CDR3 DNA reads TGCAGTGCTAGAGTGGGCGGGACAGGGACATTGGGGACTGAAGCTTTCTTT.

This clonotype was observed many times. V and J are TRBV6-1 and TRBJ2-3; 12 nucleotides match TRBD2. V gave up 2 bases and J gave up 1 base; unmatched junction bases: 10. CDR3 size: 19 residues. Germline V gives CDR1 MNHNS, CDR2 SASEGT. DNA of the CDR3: TGTGCCAGCAGTGAAACCGGGACTAGCGGGTCGGCCCGCACAGATACGCAGTATTTT. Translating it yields CASSETGTSGSARTDTQYF.

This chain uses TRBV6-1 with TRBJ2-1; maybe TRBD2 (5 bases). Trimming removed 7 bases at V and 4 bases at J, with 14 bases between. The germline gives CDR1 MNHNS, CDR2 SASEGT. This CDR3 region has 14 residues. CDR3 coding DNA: TGTGCCAGCACTGGAGGCGGTTTTTACAATGAGCAGTTCTTC. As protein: CASTGGGFYNEQFF.

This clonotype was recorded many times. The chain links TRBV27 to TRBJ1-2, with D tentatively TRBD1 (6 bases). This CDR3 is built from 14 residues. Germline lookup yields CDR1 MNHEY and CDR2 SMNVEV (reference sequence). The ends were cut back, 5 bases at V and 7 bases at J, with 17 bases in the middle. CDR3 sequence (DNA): TGTGCCAGCAGTCGCCGAGGGGGGCGCGGTGGCTACACCTTC. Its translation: CASSRRGGRGGYTF.

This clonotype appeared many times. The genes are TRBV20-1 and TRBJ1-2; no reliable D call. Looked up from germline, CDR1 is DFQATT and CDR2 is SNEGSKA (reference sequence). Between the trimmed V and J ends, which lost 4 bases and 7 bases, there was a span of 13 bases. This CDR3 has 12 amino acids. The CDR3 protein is CSAKHNSGGYTF. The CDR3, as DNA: TGCAGTGCTAAACACAATAGTGGTGGCTACACCTTC.

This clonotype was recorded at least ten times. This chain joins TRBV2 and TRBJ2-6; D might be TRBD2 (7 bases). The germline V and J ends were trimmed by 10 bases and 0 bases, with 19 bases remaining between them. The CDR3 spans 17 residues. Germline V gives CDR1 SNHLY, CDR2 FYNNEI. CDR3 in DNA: TGTGCCACCCGAGAGGGGGGGCTTAGCTCTGGGGCCAACGTCCTGACTTTC. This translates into CATREGGLSSGANVLTF.

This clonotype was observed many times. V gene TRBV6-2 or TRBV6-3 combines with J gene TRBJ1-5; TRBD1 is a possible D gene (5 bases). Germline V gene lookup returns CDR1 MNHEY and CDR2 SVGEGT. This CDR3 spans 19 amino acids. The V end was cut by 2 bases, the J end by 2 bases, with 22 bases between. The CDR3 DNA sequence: TGTGCCAGCAGTTACCCAACTAAATTCGGGACTGTAGGCAATCAGCCCCAGCATTTT. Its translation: CASSYPTKFGTVGNQPQHF.

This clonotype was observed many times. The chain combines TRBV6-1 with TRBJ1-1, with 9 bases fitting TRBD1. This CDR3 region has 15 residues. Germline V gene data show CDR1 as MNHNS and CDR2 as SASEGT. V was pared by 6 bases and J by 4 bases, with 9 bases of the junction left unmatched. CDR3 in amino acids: CASSPTGQGFTEAFF. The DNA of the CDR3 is TGTGCCAGCAGCCCCACGGGACAGGGTTTCACTGAAGCTTTCTTT.

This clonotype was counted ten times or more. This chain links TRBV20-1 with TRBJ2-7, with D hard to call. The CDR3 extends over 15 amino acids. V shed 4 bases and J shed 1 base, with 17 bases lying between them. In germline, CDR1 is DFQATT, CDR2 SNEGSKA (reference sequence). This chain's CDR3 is CSANLMDRISYEQYF. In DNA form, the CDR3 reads TGCAGTGCTAACCTAATGGACCGGATATCCTACGAGCAGTACTTC.

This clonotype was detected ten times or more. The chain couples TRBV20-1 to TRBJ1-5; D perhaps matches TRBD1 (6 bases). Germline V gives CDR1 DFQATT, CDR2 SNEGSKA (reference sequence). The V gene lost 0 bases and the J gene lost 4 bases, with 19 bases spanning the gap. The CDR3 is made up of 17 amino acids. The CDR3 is CSARDLQGLAANQPQHF. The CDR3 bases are TGCAGTGCTAGAGATCTTCAGGGGCTGGCGGCTAATCAGCCCCAGCATTTT.

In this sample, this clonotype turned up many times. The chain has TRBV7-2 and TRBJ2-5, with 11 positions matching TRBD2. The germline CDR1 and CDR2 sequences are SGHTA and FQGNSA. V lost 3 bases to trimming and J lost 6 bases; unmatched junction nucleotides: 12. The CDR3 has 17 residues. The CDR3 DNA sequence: TGTGCCAGCAGCTTCGCGACTAGCGGGACCTCCATGAAGACCCAGTACTTC. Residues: CASSFATSGTSMKTQYF.

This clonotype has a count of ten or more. The CDR3, as DNA: TGTGCCACCAGCAGAGACGAGAACACTGAAGCTTTCTTT. This translates into CATSRDENTEAFF. This rearrangement joins TRBV15 to TRBJ1-1, with D unclear. CDR3 length equals 13 residues. Trimming took 0 bases from V and 1 from J, leaving 3 bases between them. Germline values: CDR1 LNHNV, CDR2 YYDKDF (reference sequence).

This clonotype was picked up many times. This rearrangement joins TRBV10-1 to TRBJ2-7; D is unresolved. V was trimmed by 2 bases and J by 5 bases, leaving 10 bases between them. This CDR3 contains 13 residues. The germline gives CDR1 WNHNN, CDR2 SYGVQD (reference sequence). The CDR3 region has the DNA TGCGCCAGCAGTGAGCCCGGCTTTGACGAGCAGTACTTC. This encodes CASSEPGFDEQYF.

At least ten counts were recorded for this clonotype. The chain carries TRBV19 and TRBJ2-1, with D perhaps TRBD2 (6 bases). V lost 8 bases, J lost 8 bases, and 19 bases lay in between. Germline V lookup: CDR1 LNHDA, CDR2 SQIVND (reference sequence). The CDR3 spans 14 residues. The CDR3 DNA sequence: TGTGCCAGTCACCCCGGGACGGGACTCTATGAGCAGTTCTTC. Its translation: CASHPGTGLYEQFF.

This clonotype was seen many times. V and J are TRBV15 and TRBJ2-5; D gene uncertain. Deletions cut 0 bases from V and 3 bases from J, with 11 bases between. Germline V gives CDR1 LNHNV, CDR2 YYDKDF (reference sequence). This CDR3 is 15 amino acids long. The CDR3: CATSRDRSSEETQYF. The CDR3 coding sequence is TGTGCCACCAGCAGAGATAGATCAAGCGAAGAGACCCAGTACTTC.

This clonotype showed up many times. The CDR3 region has the DNA TGTGCCACCCGCAGGGGGAACGTCAATCAGCCCCAGCATTTT. Translating gives CATRRGNVNQPQHF. The chain joins TRBV28 to TRBJ1-5, with 7 bases identical to TRBD1. V trimming: 10 bases; J trimming: 3 bases; junction bases outside the gene matches: 9. The CDR3 has 14 residues. Per germline, CDR1 MDHEN and CDR2 SYDVKM. Full variable domain (outside the CDR3, taken from reference TRBV28 and TRBJ1-5): DVKVTQSSRYLVKRTGEKVFLECVQDMDHENMFWYRQDPGLGLRLIYFSYDVKMKEKGDIPEGYSVSREKKERFSLILESASTNQTSMYLCATRRGNVNQPQHFGDGTRLSIL.

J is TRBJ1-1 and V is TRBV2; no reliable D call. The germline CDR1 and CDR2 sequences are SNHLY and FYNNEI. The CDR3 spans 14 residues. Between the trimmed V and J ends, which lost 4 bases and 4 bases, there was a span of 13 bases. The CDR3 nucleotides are TGTGCCAGCAGTGCTCAGGAATCTTTCACTGAAGCTTTCTTT. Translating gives CASSAQESFTEAFF.

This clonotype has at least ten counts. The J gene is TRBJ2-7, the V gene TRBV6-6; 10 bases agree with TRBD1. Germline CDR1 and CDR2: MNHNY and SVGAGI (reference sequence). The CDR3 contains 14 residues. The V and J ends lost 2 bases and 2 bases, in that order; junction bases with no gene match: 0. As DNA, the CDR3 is TGTGCCAGCAGTTACGGACAGGGGGCCTACGAGCAGTACTTC. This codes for CASSYGQGAYEQYF.

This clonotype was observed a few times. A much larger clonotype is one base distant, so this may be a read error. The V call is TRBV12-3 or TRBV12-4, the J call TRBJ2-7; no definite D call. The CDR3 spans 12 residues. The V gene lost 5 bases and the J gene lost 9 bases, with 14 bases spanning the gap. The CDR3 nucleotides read TGTGCCAGCAGTACTGCCGGCACAAGGCAGTACTTC. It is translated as CASSTAGTRQYF.

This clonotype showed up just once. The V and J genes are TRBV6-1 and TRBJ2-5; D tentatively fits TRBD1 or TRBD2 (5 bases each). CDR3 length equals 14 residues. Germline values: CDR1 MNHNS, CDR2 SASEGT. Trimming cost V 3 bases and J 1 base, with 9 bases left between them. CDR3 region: CASSDPGRQETQYF. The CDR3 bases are TGTGCCAGCAGTGATCCGGGACGCCAAGAGACCCAGTACTTC.

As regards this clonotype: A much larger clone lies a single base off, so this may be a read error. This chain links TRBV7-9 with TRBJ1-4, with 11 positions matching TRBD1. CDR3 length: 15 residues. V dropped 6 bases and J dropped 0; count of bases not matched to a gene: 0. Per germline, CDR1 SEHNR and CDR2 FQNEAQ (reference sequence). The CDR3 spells CASRGQGATNEKLFF. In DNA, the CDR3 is TGTGCCAGCAGGGGACAGGGGGCAACTAATGAAAAACTGTTTTTT.

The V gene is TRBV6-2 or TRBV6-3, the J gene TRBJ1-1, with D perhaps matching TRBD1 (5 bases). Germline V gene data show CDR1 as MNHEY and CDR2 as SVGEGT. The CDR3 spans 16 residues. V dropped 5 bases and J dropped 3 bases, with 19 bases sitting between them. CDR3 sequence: CASSPTYRDFDTEAFF. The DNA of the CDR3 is TGTGCCAGCAGTCCGACTTACCGGGACTTCGACACTGAAGCTTTCTTT.

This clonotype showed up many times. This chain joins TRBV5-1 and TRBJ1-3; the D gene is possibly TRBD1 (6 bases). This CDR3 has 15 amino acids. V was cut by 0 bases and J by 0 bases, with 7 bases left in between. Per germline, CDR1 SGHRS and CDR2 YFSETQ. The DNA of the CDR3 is TGCGCCAGCAGCTTGGGGACAGTCTCTGGAAACACCATATATTTT. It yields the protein CASSLGTVSGNTIYF.

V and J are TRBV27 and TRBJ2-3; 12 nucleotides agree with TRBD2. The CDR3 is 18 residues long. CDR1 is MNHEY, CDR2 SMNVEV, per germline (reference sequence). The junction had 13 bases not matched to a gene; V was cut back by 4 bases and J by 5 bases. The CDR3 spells CASSSGLAGSLGKDTQYF. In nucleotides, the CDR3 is TGTGCCAGCAGTTCCGGACTAGCGGGGTCTCTGGGGAAAGATACGCAGTATTTT.

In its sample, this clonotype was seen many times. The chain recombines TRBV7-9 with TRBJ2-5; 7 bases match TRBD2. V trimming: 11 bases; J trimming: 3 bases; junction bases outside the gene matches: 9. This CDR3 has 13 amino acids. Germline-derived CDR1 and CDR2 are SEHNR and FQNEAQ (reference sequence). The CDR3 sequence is CALGGLAEETQYF. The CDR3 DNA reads TGTGCCCTCGGCGGCCTAGCGGAAGAGACCCAGTACTTC.